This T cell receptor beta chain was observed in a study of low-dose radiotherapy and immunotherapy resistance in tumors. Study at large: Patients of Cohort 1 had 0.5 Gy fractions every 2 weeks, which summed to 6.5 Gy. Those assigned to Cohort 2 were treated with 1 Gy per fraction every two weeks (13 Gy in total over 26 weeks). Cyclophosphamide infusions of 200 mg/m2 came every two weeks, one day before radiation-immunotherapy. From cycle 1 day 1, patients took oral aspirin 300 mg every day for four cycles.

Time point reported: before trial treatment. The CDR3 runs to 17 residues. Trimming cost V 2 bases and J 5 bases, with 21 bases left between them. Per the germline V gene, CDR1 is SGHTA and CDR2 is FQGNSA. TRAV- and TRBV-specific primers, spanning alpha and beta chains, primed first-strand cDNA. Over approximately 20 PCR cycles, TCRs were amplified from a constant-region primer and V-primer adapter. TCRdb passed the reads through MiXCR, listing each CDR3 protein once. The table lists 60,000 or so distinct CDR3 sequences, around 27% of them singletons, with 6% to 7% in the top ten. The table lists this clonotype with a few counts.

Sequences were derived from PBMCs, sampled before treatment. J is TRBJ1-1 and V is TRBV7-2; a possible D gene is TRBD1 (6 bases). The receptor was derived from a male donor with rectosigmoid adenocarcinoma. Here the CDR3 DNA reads TGTGCCAGCAGCTTAACGCCCCCCGGGACATCGGTGACTGAAGCTTTCTTT. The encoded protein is CASSLTPPGTSVTEAFF.